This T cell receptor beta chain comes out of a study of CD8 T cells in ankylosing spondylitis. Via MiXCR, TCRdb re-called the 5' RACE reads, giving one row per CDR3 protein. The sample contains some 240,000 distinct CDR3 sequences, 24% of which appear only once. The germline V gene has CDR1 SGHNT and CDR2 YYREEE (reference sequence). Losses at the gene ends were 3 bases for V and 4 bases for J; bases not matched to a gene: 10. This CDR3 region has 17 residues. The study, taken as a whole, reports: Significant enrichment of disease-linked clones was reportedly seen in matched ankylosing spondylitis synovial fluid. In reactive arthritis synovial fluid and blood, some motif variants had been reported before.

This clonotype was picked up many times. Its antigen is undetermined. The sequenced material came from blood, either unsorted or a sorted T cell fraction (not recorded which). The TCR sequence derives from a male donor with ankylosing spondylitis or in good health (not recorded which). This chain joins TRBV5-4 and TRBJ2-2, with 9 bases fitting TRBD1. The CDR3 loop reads CASSSRGGTGSTGELFF. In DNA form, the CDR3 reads TGTGCCAGCAGCTCCCGGGGCGGGACAGGGAGCACCGGGGAGCTGTTTTTT.